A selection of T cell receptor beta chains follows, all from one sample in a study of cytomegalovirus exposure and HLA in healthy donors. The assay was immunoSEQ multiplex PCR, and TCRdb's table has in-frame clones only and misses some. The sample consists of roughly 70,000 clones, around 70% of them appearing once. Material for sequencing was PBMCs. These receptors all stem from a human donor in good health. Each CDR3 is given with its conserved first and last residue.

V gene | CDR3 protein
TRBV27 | CASSFQGGAGNTIYF
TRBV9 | CASSGGVNTEAFF
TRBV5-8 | CASSFLYSNQPQHF
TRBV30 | CAWSVDYNYGYTF
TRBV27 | CASSLQGDQPQHF
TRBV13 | CASSLVKDTYLTGELFF
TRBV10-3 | CAISERQGGNTEAFF
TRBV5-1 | CASSSPRTGGNTEAFF
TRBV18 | CASSSYRELTDTQYF
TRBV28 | CASSLYLPGQGASLDQPQHF
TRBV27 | CASSLSNRAWYGYTF
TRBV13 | CASSLGLNNEKLFF
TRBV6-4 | CASSELAGDYNEQFF
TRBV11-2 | CASSPGLATFYEQYF
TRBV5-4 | CASSLEASGRNEQFF
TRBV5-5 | CASSSLSALEEWYF
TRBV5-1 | CASTTGTEAFF
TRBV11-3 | CASSLYGAGGTYEQYF
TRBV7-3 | CASSRQGEVRDTQYF
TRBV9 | CASSVGAGLAGGPYPPDTQYF
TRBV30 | CAWSLRTARASSPLHF
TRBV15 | CATSRDRETTYEQYF
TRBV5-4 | CASSWARQETQYF
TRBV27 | CASSLTANYGYTF
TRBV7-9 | CASSLSPGLVTDTQYF
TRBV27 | CASSSYPPGQGARDNEKLFF
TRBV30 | CAWSPDRGGWMNTEAFF
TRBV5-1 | CASSYWSLAYNEQFF
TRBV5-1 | CASSLGGVGNTGELFF
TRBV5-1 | CASSLKSTPGNTEAFF